Listed below are T cell receptor beta chains from one sample, sequenced in a study of blood T cell repertoires in COVID-19. Sequencing used immunoSEQ multiplex PCR; TCRdb keeps in-frame clones, though not all of them. The data contain 35,000 to 45,000 clones, around 89% of them singletons. Sequenced: peripheral blood. Receptors originate from a human donor in a cohort sampled during active COVID-19. Both conserved end residues are part of each CDR3. A D gene is named only where the DNA matches it firmly. The size entry is marked missing in some rows and otherwise reads once, few, many or a size class.

TRBD2	TRBV19	-	TRBJ2-2	TGTGCCAGTAGTAGCGGGGGGGCCGGATCCGGGGAGCTGTTTTTT	CASSSGGAGSGELFF
-	TRBV5-1	-	TRBJ1-6	TGCGCCAGCAGCCCGGGAAGGGGGGGGTCACCCCTCCACTTT	CASSPGRGGSPLHF
TRBD1	TRBV5-1	-	TRBJ1-1	TGCGCCAGCAGCGCAGGGGGGACTGAAGCTTTCTTT	CASSAGGTEAFF
-	TRBV27	-	TRBJ2-1	TGTGCCAGCAGTTTTAGAAGGACAGTCCACAATGAGCAGTTCTTC	CASSFRRTVHNEQFF
-	TRBV12-3/TRBV12-4	few	TRBJ2-3	TGTGCCAGCAGTTCCAGACACGCTACGCAGTATTTT	CASSSRHATQYF
-	TRBV7-2	-	TRBJ2-1	TGTGCCAGCAGCTATTCTATAGACTTCGAGCAGTTCTTC	CASSYSIDFEQFF
TRBD2	TRBV2	-	TRBJ2-7	TGTGCCAGCCAGATTACTAGCGGGGGGTCCTACGAGCAGTACTTC	CASQITSGGSYEQYF
-	TRBV7-2	-	TRBJ1-1	TGTGCCAGCAGCCCCCAGACAGGTACGAACACTGAAGCTTTCTTT	CASSPQTGTNTEAFF
-	TRBV6-5	-	TRBJ1-6	TGTGCCAGCAGGCGTGACAGGAATAATTCACCCCTCCACTTT	CASRRDRNNSPLHF
-	TRBV29-1	-	TRBJ1-2	TGCAGCGTTGAGTTTGGCCTCTATGGCTACACCTTC	CSVEFGLYGYTF
TRBD1	TRBV11-2	-	TRBJ1-1	TGTGCCAGCAGCTTCCCATACGGGGACAGGGCAAAGGGGCCTGAAGCTTTCTTT	CASSFPYGDRAKGPEAFF
TRBD2	TRBV19	-	TRBJ2-7	TGTGCCAGTGGGATAGCGGGGGGGCACGAGCAGTACTTC	CASGIAGGHEQYF
-	TRBV5-1	-	TRBJ2-1	TGCGCCAGCAGCCGGGGCCTCGGGGGGCTTGGCAATGAGCAGTTCTTC	CASSRGLGGLGNEQFF
TRBD1	TRBV9	-	TRBJ2-7	TGTGCCAGCAGCGGAGGGACAGGATTTTACGAGCAGTACTTC	CASSGGTGFYEQYF
-	TRBV25-1	once	TRBJ1-1	TGTGCCAGCAGCCTGGCAGGGGTTTTTGAAGCTTTCTTT	CASSLAGVFEAFF
TRBD2	TRBV7-6	-	TRBJ2-1	TGTGCCAGCAGCTTAGTCACAGGAATGCTTCTAGCGGGGGGCAATGAGCAGTTCTTC	CASSLVTGMLLAGGNEQFF
TRBD2	TRBV28	-	TRBJ2-3	TGTGCCAGCAGCCTTAGCGGGAGGGCCAAGGTTACGCAGTATTTT	CASSLSGRAKVTQYF
TRBD2	TRBV7-6	-	TRBJ2-1	TGTGCCAGCAGCCCCCAGACTAGCGGCTCCTACAATGAGCAGTTCTTC	CASSPQTSGSYNEQFF
-	TRBV7-2	-	TRBJ1-1	TGTGCCAGCAGTTTAGAGCATTTTGAAGCTTTCTTT	CASSLEHFEAFF
TRBD2	TRBV29-1	-	TRBJ2-1	TGCAGCGCCAGGGTGCGGGGGGCCTACAATGAGCAGTTCTTC	CSARVRGAYNEQFF
-	TRBV6-2/TRBV6-3	-	TRBJ2-3	TGTGCCAGCAGTTACGGGCGTGCAGATACGCAGTATTTT	CASSYGRADTQYF
-	TRBV5-1	-	TRBJ2-3	TGCGCCAGCAGCTTGTCCAGGTTAGATACGCAGTATTTT	CASSLSRLDTQYF
-	TRBV19	-	TRBJ2-5	TGTGCCAGTAGTATAGGGGGCGCAAGAGGAGAGACCCAGTACTTC	CASSIGGARGETQYF
-	TRBV7-9	-	TRBJ2-7	TGTGCCACCGCCGAGGAAGTGTGGTACGAGCAGTACTTC	CATAEEVWYEQYF
TRBD1	TRBV7-9	medium-sized	TRBJ1-6	TGTGCCAGCAGCTTATCACAGGGGGCAGGTTCACCCCTCCACTTT	CASSLSQGAGSPLHF
-	TRBV30	-	TRBJ2-7	TGTGCCTGGAGTAGACCCCCAGGTTACGAGCAGTACTTC	CAWSRPPGYEQYF
-	TRBV12-3/TRBV12-4	-	TRBJ1-2	TGTGCCAGCAGTTTAGCCCTCGTCGGCTACACCTTC	CASSLALVGYTF
TRBD2	TRBV5-1	once	TRBJ2-1	TGCGCCAGCAGCTTGGCGAGCGGGAGGGGGTATGAGCAGTTCTTC	CASSLASGRGYEQFF
-	TRBV9	-	TRBJ1-2	TGTGCCAGCAGCGTAGGGGGGCTCCCGTTGTATGGCTACACCTTC	CASSVGGLPLYGYTF
-	TRBV6-5	-	TRBJ1-1	TGTGCCAGCAGTTACTCGACGGGAGGGGGAGCTGAAGCTTTCTTT	CASSYSTGGGAEAFF
-	TRBV4-1	-	TRBJ1-5	TGCGCCAGCAGCACCAGACAGCCCCAGCATTTT	CASSTRQPQHF
TRBD2	TRBV12-3/TRBV12-4	-	TRBJ2-1	TGTGCCAGCAGTGGGACTAGACTGGATGAGCAGTTCTTC	CASSGTRLDEQFF
TRBD2	TRBV19	-	TRBJ2-2	TGTGCCAGTACCCCGGGGGGGGCGAACACCGGGGAGCTGTTTTTT	CASTPGGANTGELFF
-	TRBV6-2/TRBV6-3	-	TRBJ1-5	TGTGCCAGCAGTTACTCGGCGGAGCAGCCCCAGCATTTT	CASSYSAEQPQHF
-	TRBV11-3	-	TRBJ2-1	TGTGCCAGCAGCTTTACCCTCGCCGGGAGAAATGAGCAGTTCTTC	CASSFTLAGRNEQFF
TRBD2	TRBV18	-	TRBJ2-7	TGTGCCAGCTCACCCTCCGGACTAGCGGGGAGCGAGCAGTACTTC	CASSPSGLAGSEQYF
-	TRBV18	-	TRBJ2-7	TGTGCCAGCTCCACCCGGGAGCAGTACTTC	CASSTREQYF
TRBD1	TRBV30	-	TRBJ1-6	TGTGCCTGGACAGGGGGCTCCTATAATTCACCCCTCCACTTT	CAWTGGSYNSPLHF
-	TRBV7-2	-	TRBJ1-6	TGTGCCAGCAGTTCAGTCTCACCCCTCCACTTT	CASSSVSPLHF
TRBD2	TRBV27	-	TRBJ2-1	TGTGCCAGCACCTTAAGCGGGAGCTCCTACAATGAGCAGTTCTTC	CASTLSGSSYNEQFF